Each of the 27 T cell receptor beta chains below was sequenced from the same sample in a study of T cell responses to AZD1222 COVID-19 vaccine. The repertoire was sequenced with immunoSEQ multiplex PCR; TCRdb's copy has only in-frame clones and lacks some. The sample shows over 150,000 clones, 88% of them seen only once. The sequenced sample was peripheral blood, obtained 28 days after the second AZD1222 dose. These receptors were obtained from an adult who received the AZD1222 COVID-19 vaccine.

In its sample, this clone was seen a few times. V gene TRBV7-8 combines with J gene TRBJ1-3; D is ambiguous. The germline CDR1 and CDR2 sequences are SGHVS and FQNEAQ. CDR3 length equals 13 residues. V was trimmed by 4 bases and J by 10 bases, leaving 14 bases between them. The CDR3 DNA reads as TGTGCCAGCAGCTCTTTCGGAGTGGAGACCATATATTTT. Protein product: CASSSFGVETIYF. Using reference TRBV7-8 and TRBJ1-3 for the parts outside the CDR3, the full variable domain is GAGVSQSPRYKVAKRGQDVALRCDPISGHVSLFWYQQALGQGPEFLTYFQNEAQLDKSGLPSDRFFAERPEGSVSTLKIQRTQQEDSAVYLCASSSFGVETIYFGEGSWLTVV.

V usage is TRBV11-2 and J usage is TRBJ2-7; 8 nucleotides match TRBD2. This CDR3 is 17 amino acids long. Germline CDR1 reads SGHAT; CDR2 reads FQNNGV. J gave up 5 bases and V 3 bases, and 15 bases lay outside the gene matches. CDR3 sequence (DNA): TGTGCCAGCAGCTTTCTTGGGCGGGGGGCGATATCCCACGAGCAGTACTTC. It is translated as CASSFLGRGAISHEQYF.

The chain combines TRBV5-6 with TRBJ2-1, with a possible D match to TRBD2 (6 bases). The germline gives CDR1 SGHDT, CDR2 YYEEEE. Trimming stripped 4 bases from V and 4 bases from J, with 12 bases between. The CDR3 loop spans 14 amino acids. CDR3 region: CASSAAGPYNEQFF. In DNA form, the CDR3 reads TGTGCCAGCAGCGCCGCGGGACCATACAATGAGCAGTTCTTC.

This chain joins TRBV15 and TRBJ1-2, with TRBD1 as a possible D gene (6 bases). The CDR3 extends over 16 amino acids. Trimming took 0 bases from V and 5 from J, leaving 16 bases between them. In germline, CDR1 is LNHNV, CDR2 YYDKDF (reference sequence). CDR3 residues: CATSREVNRAGYGYTF. Written as DNA, the CDR3 is TGTGCCACCAGCAGAGAAGTCAACAGGGCTGGGTATGGCTACACCTTC.

The gene calls are TRBV6-2 or TRBV6-3 and TRBJ1-2, with D possibly being TRBD1 (5 bases). V shed 5 bases and J shed 0 bases, with 10 bases lying between them. Germline CDR1 and CDR2: MNHEY and SVGEGT. This CDR3 has 14 residues. CDR3 DNA: TGTGCCAGCAGTAGCCGGGACCCTAACTATGGCTACACCTTC. Residues: CASSSRDPNYGYTF.

Only one count was recorded for this clone. J is TRBJ1-1 and V is TRBV19; no firm D call. V was shortened by 6 bases and J by 5 bases, with 7 bases between the two germline ends. This CDR3 is 11 amino acids long. The V gene's germline CDR1 is LNHDA and CDR2 SQIVND (reference sequence). Written as DNA, the CDR3 is TGTGCCAGTAGATCCTTTACTGAAGCTTTCTTT. Amino acids: CASRSFTEAFF.

The chain combines TRBV5-5 with TRBJ1-1; D not resolved. The ends were cut back, 4 bases at V and 6 bases at J, with 10 bases in the middle. The CDR3 loop spans 12 amino acids. CDR1 is SGHKS, CDR2 YYEKEE, per germline (reference sequence). CDR3 nucleotide sequence: TGTGCCAGCAGCCACTTAGAGTCTGAAGCTTTCTTT. Amino acids: CASSHLESEAFF.

The rearrangement uses TRBV3-1 (or the pseudogene TRBV3-2) and TRBJ2-1; the D gene is possibly TRBD2 (6 bases). V gave up 5 bases and J gave up 8 bases, with 13 bases separating them. CDR1 is LGHDT and CDR2 is YNNKEL in the germline V gene (reference sequence). CDR3 length equals 13 residues. The CDR3 reads CASSSRGGDEQFF. CDR3 in DNA: TGTGCCAGCAGCTCGCGGGGTGGGGATGAGCAGTTCTTC.

This clone showed up just a few times. The V call is TRBV12-3 or TRBV12-4, the J call TRBJ1-5; D is unresolved. The V and J ends lost 3 bases and 5 bases respectively, with 5 bases between them. This CDR3 region has 12 residues. In nucleotides, the CDR3 is TGTGCCAGCAGTTTTGGGTATCAGCCCCAGCATTTT. Translated: CASSFGYQPQHF.

The chain joins TRBV9 to TRBJ2-3; no firm D call. V lost 2 bases and J 2 bases, leaving 6 bases between the germline ends. Germline CDR1 is SGDLS and CDR2 is YYNGEE. The CDR3 has 13 amino acids. The CDR3 DNA is TGTGCCAGCAGCGTCGGTGACACAGATACGCAGTATTTT. This translates into CASSVGDTDTQYF.

This chain connects TRBV3-1 (or the pseudogene TRBV3-2) to TRBJ2-1; no reliable D call. The CDR3 is 14 residues long. The V gene lost 2 bases and the J gene lost 11 bases, with 16 bases spanning the gap. CDR1 and CDR2 (germline): LGHDT, YNNKEL (reference sequence). CDR3 bases: TGTGCCAGCAGCCAAAGCTACTCACCAAGACAGCAGTTCTTC. This codes for CASSQSYSPRQQFF.

The chain employs TRBV29-1 and TRBJ1-2; D is ambiguous. The V end lost 4 bases, the J end lost 4 bases, and 10 bases lay between the germline ends. Germline loops: CDR1 SQVTM, CDR2 ANQGSEA. This CDR3 contains 12 residues. CDR3 sequence reads: CSVVAQIYGYTF. In DNA, the CDR3 is TGCAGCGTTGTGGCCCAGATCTATGGCTACACCTTC.

The chain carries TRBV6-2 or TRBV6-3 and TRBJ2-1; no clear D gene. Germline CDR1 is MNHEY and CDR2 is SVGEGT. The CDR3 sequence is 15 residues long. The V and J ends lost 7 bases and 5 bases respectively, with 18 bases between them. In nucleotides, the CDR3 is TGTGCCAGCACCCCCCGCTTTCAGGTAAACAATGAGCAGTTCTTC. Its translation is CASTPRFQVNNEQFF.

J is TRBJ1-1 and V is TRBV5-6; D ambiguous. Trimming shortened V by 4 bases and J by 4 bases, and 11 bases separated the two germline ends. CDR3 length equals 13 residues. CDR1 is SGHDT, CDR2 YYEEEE, per germline. CDR3 bases: TGTGCCAGCAGCACCCCAGGAGTCACTGAAGCTTTCTTT. Translating gives CASSTPGVTEAFF.

The chain employs TRBV6-5 and TRBJ2-2; no clear D gene. CDR3 size: 12 residues. Germline V CDR1 and CDR2: MNHEY, SVGAGI. Trimming shortened V by 2 bases and J by 8 bases, and 6 bases separated the two germline ends. CDR3 protein: CASSYLTGELFF. CDR3 bases: TGTGCCAGCAGTTACCTGACGGGGGAGCTGTTTTTT.

The V and J genes are TRBV14 and TRBJ1-2; D uncertain. CDR1 is SGHDN, CDR2 FVKESK, per germline. CDR3 size: 15 residues. V lost 4 bases and J lost 3, with 15 bases in between. The CDR3 region has the DNA TGTGCCAGCAGCCGCCGGGCGAGGAGTCACTATGGCTACACCTTC. Amino acids: CASSRRARSHYGYTF.

The genes are TRBV15 and TRBJ1-3; D ambiguous. CDR3 size: 16 residues. Trimming left V 0 bases short and J 4 bases short, with 13 bases between. The germline V gene has CDR1 LNHNV and CDR2 YYDKDF (reference sequence). The CDR3 sequence is CATSRDTRTYGNTIYF. The DNA of the CDR3 is TGTGCCACCAGCAGAGATACCAGGACTTACGGAAACACCATATATTTT.

This chain uses TRBV5-1 with TRBJ1-6; D might be TRBD1 (6 bases). Germline CDR1 reads SGHRS; CDR2 reads YFSETQ. Trimming took off 5 bases at V and 9 bases at J, with 18 bases between the two ends. This CDR3 spans 15 amino acids. The CDR3, as DNA: TGCGCCAGCAGAGAGGGGGTCGAGAGGAGTTCACCCCTCCACTTT. Its translation: CASREGVERSSPLHF. Variable domain in full (rest from reference TRBV5-1 and TRBJ1-6): KAGVTQTPRYLIKTRGQQVTLSCSPISGHRSVSWYQQTPGQGLQFLFEYFSETQRNKGNFPGRFSGRQFSNSRSEMNVSTLELGDSALYLCASREGVERSSPLHFGNGTRLTVT.

The rearrangement links TRBV30 to TRBJ1-2; no firm D call. The CDR3 runs 12 residues. V lost 7 bases, J lost 7 bases, and 16 bases lay in between. Germline V gives CDR1 GTSNPN, CDR2 SVGIG (reference sequence). The DNA of the CDR3 is TGTGCCTACCCGGGCTCCGAGGGTGGCTACACCTTC. Translating it yields CAYPGSEGGYTF.

J is TRBJ2-1 and V is TRBV13; perhaps D is TRBD1 or TRBD2 (6 bases each). Trimming shortened V by 8 bases and J by 6 bases, and 14 bases separated the two germline ends. The CDR3 sequence is 13 residues long. Germline V gene lookup returns CDR1 PRHDT and CDR2 FYEKMQ (reference sequence). CDR3 in DNA: TGTGCCAGCGTTCGGGGGCGCGGCAATGAGCAGTTCTTC. It codes for CASVRGRGNEQFF. The full variable domain, rest sourced from reference TRBV13 and TRBJ2-1, is AAGVIQSPRHLIKEKRETATLKCYPIPRHDTVYWYQQGPGQDPQFLISFYEKMQSDKGSIPDRFSAQQFSDYHSELNMSSLELGDSALYFCASVRGRGNEQFFGPGTRLTVL.

The chain joins TRBV5-8 to TRBJ2-2, with D uncertain. This CDR3 has 14 amino acids. Looked up from germline, CDR1 is SGHTS and CDR2 is YDEGEE. Between the trimmed V and J ends, which lost 6 bases and 2 bases, there was a span of 11 bases. CDR3 loop: CASTKTKNTGELFF. The CDR3 DNA reads as TGTGCCAGCACTAAGACAAAAAACACCGGGGAGCTGTTTTTT.

V usage is TRBV7-2 and J usage is TRBJ1-4; TRBD1 matches 9 bases. The CDR3 extends over 14 amino acids. Germline-derived CDR1 and CDR2 are SGHTA and FQGNSA. Unmatched junction bases numbered 2, after V lost 3 bases and J lost 6 bases. The CDR3 here is CASSFRTGDEKLFF. The DNA of the CDR3 is TGTGCCAGCAGCTTTAGGACAGGGGATGAAAAACTGTTTTTT.

V is TRBV25-1 and J is TRBJ2-5; 9 bases are shared with TRBD2. Per germline, CDR1 MGHDK and CDR2 SYGVNS. The CDR3 is made up of 16 amino acids. V trimming: 4 bases; J trimming: 1 base; junction bases outside the gene matches: 7. The DNA of the CDR3 is TGTGCCAGCAGTGTTCGAGCGGGGGGATCCCAAGAGACCCAGTACTTC. It translates to CASSVRAGGSQETQYF.

The chain uses TRBV19 and TRBJ1-5; maybe TRBD1 (5 bases). The germline gives CDR1 LNHDA, CDR2 SQIVND (reference sequence). The ends were cut back, 3 bases at V and 7 bases at J, with 10 bases in the middle. The CDR3 consists of 13 residues. The DNA of the CDR3 is TGTGCCAGTAGTATCGGCAGGGAGCAGCCCCAGCATTTT. Residues: CASSIGREQPQHF.

This chain links TRBV2 with TRBJ1-6, with unresolved D. Trimming pared 4 bases from V and 6 bases from J, leaving 13 bases between. This CDR3 is built from 15 residues. Germline CDR1 and CDR2: SNHLY and FYNNEI. The CDR3 loop reads CASSGSSALNSPLHF. CDR3 in DNA: TGTGCCAGCAGTGGTTCCTCGGCGCTTAATTCACCCCTCCACTTT.

The chain joins TRBV5-1 to TRBJ1-1; D is unresolved. Per germline, CDR1 SGHRS and CDR2 YFSETQ. Trimming stripped 0 bases from V and 11 bases from J, with 14 bases between. The CDR3 has 13 amino acids. The CDR3 DNA follows: TGCGCCAGCAGCTTGGAGGACGGGTGGCCGGCTTTCTTT. This translates into CASSLEDGWPAFF.

The chain uses TRBV29-1 and TRBJ1-1; D perhaps matches TRBD1 (5 bases). Germline V gives CDR1 SQVTM, CDR2 ANQGSEA. There are 15 residues in the CDR3. Trimming stripped 6 bases from V and 1 base from J, with 18 bases between. CDR3 region: CSVHHRSRPNTEAFF. CDR3 DNA sequence: TGCAGCGTCCACCACAGGAGCCGGCCGAACACTGAAGCTTTCTTT.